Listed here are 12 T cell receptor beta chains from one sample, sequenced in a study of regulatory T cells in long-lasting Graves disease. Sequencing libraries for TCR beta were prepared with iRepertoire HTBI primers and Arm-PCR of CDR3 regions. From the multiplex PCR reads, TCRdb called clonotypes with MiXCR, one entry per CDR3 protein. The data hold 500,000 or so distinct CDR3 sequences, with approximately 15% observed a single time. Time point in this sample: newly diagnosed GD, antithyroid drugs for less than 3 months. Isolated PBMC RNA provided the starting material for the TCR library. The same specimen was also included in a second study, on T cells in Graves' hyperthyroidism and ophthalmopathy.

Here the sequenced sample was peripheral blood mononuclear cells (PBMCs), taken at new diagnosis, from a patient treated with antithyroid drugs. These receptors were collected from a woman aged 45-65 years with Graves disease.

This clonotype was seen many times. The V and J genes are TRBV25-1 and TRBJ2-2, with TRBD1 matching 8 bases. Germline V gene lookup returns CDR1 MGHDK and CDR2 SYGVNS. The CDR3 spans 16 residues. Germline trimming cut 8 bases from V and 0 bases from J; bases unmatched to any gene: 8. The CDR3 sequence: CASSLGTGANTGELFF. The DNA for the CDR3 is TGTGCCAGCTCACTCGGGACAGGAGCGAACACCGGGGAGCTGTTTTTT.

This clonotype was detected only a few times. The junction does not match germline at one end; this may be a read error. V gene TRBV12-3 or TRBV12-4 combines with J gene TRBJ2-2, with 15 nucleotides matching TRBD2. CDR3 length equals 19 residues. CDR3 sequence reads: CASSFRTSGRAPITGELSF. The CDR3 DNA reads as TGTGCCAGCAGTTTTAGGACTAGCGGGAGGGCTCCAATAACCGGGGAGCTGTCTTTT.

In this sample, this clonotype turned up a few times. In DNA form, the CDR3 reads TGTGCCAGCAGCCAGCTTTCGGGGAACACTGAAGCTTTCTTT. This encodes CASSQLSGNTEAFF. The chain carries TRBV3-1 and TRBJ1-1; no clear D. CDR3 length equals 14 residues. Germline loops: CDR1 LGHDT, CDR2 YNNKEL (reference sequence). Between the trimmed V and J ends, which lost 3 bases and 1 base, there was a span of 9 bases. Combining the CDR3 with reference TRBV3-1 and TRBJ1-1 gives the whole variable domain DTAVSQTPKYLVTQMGNDKSIKCEQNLGHDTMYWYKQDSKKFLKIMFSYNNKELIINETVPNRFSPKSPDKAHLNLHINSLELGDSAVYFCASSQLSGNTEAFFGQGTRLTVV.

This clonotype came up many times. The CDR3: CAWMGSGTEAFF. CDR3 DNA: TGTGCCTGGATGGGCAGCGGCACTGAAGCTTTCTTT. The genes are TRBV30 and TRBJ1-1, with D unresolved. Germline V gene data show CDR1 as GTSNPN and CDR2 as SVGIG (reference sequence). The CDR3 consists of 12 residues. Deletions cut 4 bases from V and 4 bases from J, with 10 bases between.

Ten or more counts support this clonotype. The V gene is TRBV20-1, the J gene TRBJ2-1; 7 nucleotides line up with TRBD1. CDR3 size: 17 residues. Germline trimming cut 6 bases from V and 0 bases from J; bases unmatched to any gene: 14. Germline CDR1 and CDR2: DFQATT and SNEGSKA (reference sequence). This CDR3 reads CSASDRPRISSYNEQFF. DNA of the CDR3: TGCAGTGCATCGGACAGGCCTCGGATTAGCTCCTACAATGAGCAGTTCTTC.

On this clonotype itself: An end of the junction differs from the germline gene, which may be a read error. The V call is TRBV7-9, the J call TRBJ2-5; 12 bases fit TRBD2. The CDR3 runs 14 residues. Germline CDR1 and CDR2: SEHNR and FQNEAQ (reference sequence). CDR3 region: CASSPSGRAGERFF. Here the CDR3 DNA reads TGTGCCAGCAGCCCTAGCGGGAGGGCTGGGGAGCGGTTCTTC.

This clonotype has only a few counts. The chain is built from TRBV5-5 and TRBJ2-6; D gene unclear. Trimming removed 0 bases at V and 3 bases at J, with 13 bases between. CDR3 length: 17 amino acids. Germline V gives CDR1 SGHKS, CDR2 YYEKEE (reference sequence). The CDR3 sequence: CASSLGPDSGGANVLTF. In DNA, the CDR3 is TGTGCCAGCAGCTTGGGGCCAGACTCGGGTGGGGCCAACGTCCTGACTTTC.

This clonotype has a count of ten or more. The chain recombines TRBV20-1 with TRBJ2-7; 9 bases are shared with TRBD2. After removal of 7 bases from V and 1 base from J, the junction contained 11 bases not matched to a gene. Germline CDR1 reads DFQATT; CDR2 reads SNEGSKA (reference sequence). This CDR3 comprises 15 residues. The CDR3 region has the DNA TGCAGTGGTAAGAGTGGAGCGGGAGGTTCCTACGAGCAGTACTTC. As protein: CSGKSGAGGSYEQYF.

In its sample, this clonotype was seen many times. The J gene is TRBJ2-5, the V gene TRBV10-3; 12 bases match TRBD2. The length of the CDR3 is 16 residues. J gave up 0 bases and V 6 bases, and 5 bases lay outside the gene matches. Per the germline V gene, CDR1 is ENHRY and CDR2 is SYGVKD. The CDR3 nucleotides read TGTGCCATCAGGCCGACTAGCGGGAGTTACCAAGAGACCCAGTACTTC. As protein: CAIRPTSGSYQETQYF.

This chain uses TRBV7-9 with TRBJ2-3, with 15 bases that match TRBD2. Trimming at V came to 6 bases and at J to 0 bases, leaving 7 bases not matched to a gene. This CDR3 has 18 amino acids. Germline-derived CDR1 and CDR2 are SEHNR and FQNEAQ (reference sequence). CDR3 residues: CASRLTGLAGGSTDTQYF. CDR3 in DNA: TGTGCCAGCAGGCTAACGGGACTAGCGGGAGGTAGCACAGATACGCAGTATTTT.

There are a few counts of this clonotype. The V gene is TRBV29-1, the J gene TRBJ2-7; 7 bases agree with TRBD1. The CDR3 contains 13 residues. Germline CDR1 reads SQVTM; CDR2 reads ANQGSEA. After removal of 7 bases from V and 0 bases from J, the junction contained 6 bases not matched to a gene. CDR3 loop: CSAMTGSSYEQYF. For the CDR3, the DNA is TGCAGCGCTATGACAGGGAGCTCCTACGAGCAGTACTTC.

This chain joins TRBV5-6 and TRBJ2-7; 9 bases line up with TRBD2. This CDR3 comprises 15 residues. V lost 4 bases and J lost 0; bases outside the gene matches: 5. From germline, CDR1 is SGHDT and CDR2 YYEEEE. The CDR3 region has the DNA TGTGCCAGCAGCATCTTTAGCGGGAGCTCCTACGAGCAGTACTTC. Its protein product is CASSIFSGSSYEQYF.